This is a list of T cell receptor beta chains from one sample in a study of identifying expanded T cells in peripheral blood. Sequencing was performed with immunoSEQ multiplex PCR; in TCRdb, only in-frame clones are kept and a portion is missing. The data show 95,000 or so clones, with 75% to 90% seen just once and around 5.6% held by the top ten. The sequenced material came from blood. Every receptor here comes from a person aged 18 to 75 in good health. Each CDR3 is given with its conserved first and last residue. The D gene is left open where the match is weak. Expanded clones are given a class, and other clones once, few, many or no size at all.

CDR3 DNA: TGTGCCAGCAGTCCCCTGGGCTATGGCTACACCTTC; CDR3 protein: CASSPLGYGYTF; D gene: -; clone size: -; V gene: TRBV6-1; J gene: TRBJ1-2
CDR3 DNA: TGTGCCAGCAGTTTGGGGCAGGGGAGGCCCGGGGAGCTGTTTTTT; CDR3 protein: CASSLGQGRPGELFF; D gene: -; clone size: -; V gene: TRBV27; J gene: TRBJ2-2
CDR3 DNA: TGTGCCAGCAGCTTACAAGAACCGGGACTTATTTTAGGCACTGAAGCTTTCTTT; CDR3 protein: CASSLQEPGLILGTEAFF; D gene: -; clone size: -; V gene: TRBV7-9; J gene: TRBJ1-1
CDR3 DNA: TGTGCCAGTAGTATTGGCCTGCTGCATGAAAAACTGTTTTTT; CDR3 protein: CASSIGLLHEKLFF; D gene: -; clone size: -; V gene: TRBV19; J gene: TRBJ1-4
CDR3 DNA: TGTGCCAGCACTCAGGGGCGATGGACTGAAGCTTTCTTT; CDR3 protein: CASTQGRWTEAFF; D gene: -; clone size: -; V gene: TRBV6-5; J gene: TRBJ1-1
CDR3 DNA: TGTGCCAGTCGAACAGGGGGCTCGACCGGCTACACCTTC; CDR3 protein: CASRTGGSTGYTF; D gene: TRBD1; clone size: -; V gene: TRBV19; J gene: TRBJ1-2
CDR3 DNA: TGTGCCAGCAGCTATAGCGGGGGGACTTCCGGGGAGCTGTTTTTT; CDR3 protein: CASSYSGGTSGELFF; D gene: TRBD2; clone size: -; V gene: TRBV11-3; J gene: TRBJ2-2
CDR3 DNA: TGTGCCAGTAGTGTTGACAGGGGGAAAAACATTCAGTACTTC; CDR3 protein: CASSVDRGKNIQYF; D gene: TRBD1; clone size: -; V gene: TRBV19; J gene: TRBJ2-4
CDR3 DNA: TGTGCCAGTAGTATTGAGGCCCTCACAGATACGCAGTATTTT; CDR3 protein: CASSIEALTDTQYF; D gene: -; clone size: -; V gene: TRBV19; J gene: TRBJ2-3
CDR3 DNA: TGTGCCAGTAGTAACAGGGAATGGGGGAATCAGCCCCAGCATTTT; CDR3 protein: CASSNREWGNQPQHF; D gene: -; clone size: few; V gene: TRBV19; J gene: TRBJ1-5
CDR3 DNA: TGTGCCAGCAGTTTAGGGAAGGCCTACGAGCAGTACTTC; CDR3 protein: CASSLGKAYEQYF; D gene: -; clone size: -; V gene: TRBV27; J gene: TRBJ2-7
CDR3 DNA: TGTGCCAGCTCACCTTCGAGGGGGCTTTACAACCTCTACTCTGGGGCCAACGTCCTGACTTTC; CDR3 protein: CASSPSRGLYNLYSGANVLTF; D gene: TRBD1; clone size: -; V gene: TRBV18; J gene: TRBJ2-6
CDR3 DNA: TGTGCCAGCAGTCCGGCCGGGGGAGGCTACACCTTC; CDR3 protein: CASSPAGGGYTF; D gene: -; clone size: -; V gene: TRBV6-5; J gene: TRBJ1-2
CDR3 DNA: TGTGCCAGCAGTAACGCTTGGGGGGAGACTGAAGCTTTCTTT; CDR3 protein: CASSNAWGETEAFF; D gene: -; clone size: once; V gene: TRBV6-5; J gene: TRBJ1-1
CDR3 DNA: TGTGCCAGCAGCAACAGGTATGAAGCTTTCTTT; CDR3 protein: CASSNRYEAFF; D gene: -; clone size: once; V gene: TRBV5-5; J gene: TRBJ1-1
CDR3 DNA: TGCAGCGCAATACGGTCCTACAATGAGCAGTTCTTC; CDR3 protein: CSAIRSYNEQFF; D gene: -; clone size: -; V gene: TRBV29-1; J gene: TRBJ2-1
CDR3 DNA: TGTGCCAGTAGTGTCGATAGCGGGGGTATCTACGAGCAGTACTTC; CDR3 protein: CASSVDSGGIYEQYF; D gene: TRBD2; clone size: -; V gene: TRBV19; J gene: TRBJ2-7
CDR3 DNA: TGTGCCTGGAATTTTGTTGGGGGCTTGACTAGCACAGATACGCAGTATTTT; CDR3 protein: CAWNFVGGLTSTDTQYF; D gene: -; clone size: once; V gene: TRBV30; J gene: TRBJ2-3
CDR3 DNA: TGTGCCAGCAGTTATTCGACAGACAGCTACTATGGCTACACCTTC; CDR3 protein: CASSYSTDSYYGYTF; D gene: -; clone size: -; V gene: TRBV6-6; J gene: TRBJ1-2
CDR3 DNA: TGTGCCAGCAGTTACTCGTGGGGGTACTACGAGCAGTACTTC; CDR3 protein: CASSYSWGYYEQYF; D gene: -; clone size: -; V gene: TRBV6-5; J gene: TRBJ2-7
CDR3 DNA: TGTGCCAGCTCACCAAATGAAGAGCAGTACTTC; CDR3 protein: CASSPNEEQYF; D gene: -; clone size: -; V gene: TRBV18; J gene: TRBJ2-7
CDR3 DNA: TGTGCCAGCAGCTTAACGTTTAATTCACCCCTCCACTTT; CDR3 protein: CASSLTFNSPLHF; D gene: -; clone size: -; V gene: TRBV7-2; J gene: TRBJ1-6
CDR3 DNA: TGTGCCAGCAGCACCGGCTACGAGCAGTACTTC; CDR3 protein: CASSTGYEQYF; D gene: -; clone size: -; V gene: TRBV7-6; J gene: TRBJ2-7
CDR3 DNA: TGTGCCAGCAGTGGACAGGGTTACACTGAAGCTTTCTTT; CDR3 protein: CASSGQGYTEAFF; D gene: TRBD1; clone size: -; V gene: TRBV6-5; J gene: TRBJ1-1
CDR3 DNA: TGCAGCGTTGAGGACAGGGAGGACGAGCAGTACTTC; CDR3 protein: CSVEDREDEQYF; D gene: TRBD1; clone size: -; V gene: TRBV29-1; J gene: TRBJ2-7
CDR3 DNA: TGCGCCAGCAGCCAAGAGACGGGGGCTCGAGAGACCCAGTACTTC; CDR3 protein: CASSQETGARETQYF; D gene: -; clone size: -; V gene: TRBV4-3; J gene: TRBJ2-5
CDR3 DNA: TGTGCCAGCAGCCCGGGGGGGTTTCGAGGTTGGGCTTTCTTT; CDR3 protein: CASSPGGFRGWAFF; D gene: -; clone size: -; V gene: TRBV6-5; J gene: TRBJ1-1
CDR3 DNA: TGTGCCAGTAGCAATGACGGTAGCTCTGGAAACACCATATATTTT; CDR3 protein: CASSNDGSSGNTIYF; D gene: -; clone size: -; V gene: TRBV19; J gene: TRBJ1-3
CDR3 DNA: TGTGCCAGCAGTGAAGGGACAGGGTTCTACGAGCAGTACTTC; CDR3 protein: CASSEGTGFYEQYF; D gene: TRBD1; clone size: once; V gene: TRBV2; J gene: TRBJ2-7
CDR3 DNA: TGTGCCTGGAGTGTACATCTGGTGTACGGTTTTAACACTGAAGCTTTCTTT; CDR3 protein: CAWSVHLVYGFNTEAFF; D gene: -; clone size: once; V gene: TRBV30; J gene: TRBJ1-1
CDR3 DNA: TGTGCCAGCAGTAAACTCCAGGGGAATGATGGCTACACCTTC; CDR3 protein: CASSKLQGNDGYTF; D gene: -; clone size: once; V gene: TRBV9; J gene: TRBJ1-2
CDR3 DNA: TGCGCCAGCAGCCAAGGGACTAGCGGGGGTGCTTACAATGAGCAGTTCTTC; CDR3 protein: CASSQGTSGGAYNEQFF; D gene: TRBD2; clone size: -; V gene: TRBV4-3; J gene: TRBJ2-1
CDR3 DNA: TGTGCCAGTAGTTCAACACCGACGAACTACGAGCAGTACTTC; CDR3 protein: CASSSTPTNYEQYF; D gene: -; clone size: -; V gene: TRBV19; J gene: TRBJ2-7
CDR3 DNA: TGTGCCAGCGGCAGAGCGGGGGGGCTGAACGAGCAGTACTTC; CDR3 protein: CASGRAGGLNEQYF; D gene: TRBD2; clone size: -; V gene: TRBV5-6; J gene: TRBJ2-7
CDR3 DNA: TGTGCCAGCATTCGGGACAGGGTAGGGGATAGCAATCAGCCCCAGCATTTT; CDR3 protein: CASIRDRVGDSNQPQHF; D gene: TRBD1; clone size: -; V gene: TRBV25-1; J gene: TRBJ1-5
CDR3 DNA: TGTGCCAGCAGTACCCCGGGGTACACCGGGGAGCTGTTTTTT; CDR3 protein: CASSTPGYTGELFF; D gene: -; clone size: -; V gene: TRBV2; J gene: TRBJ2-2
CDR3 DNA: TGTGCCAGCACCGAACGGGGTGAAGCTTTCTTT; CDR3 protein: CASTERGEAFF; D gene: -; clone size: -; V gene: TRBV2; J gene: TRBJ1-1
CDR3 DNA: TGCGCCAGCAGGGACAGGGGACGCACAGATACGCAGTATTTT; CDR3 protein: CASRDRGRTDTQYF; D gene: TRBD1; clone size: -; V gene: TRBV10-2; J gene: TRBJ2-3
CDR3 DNA: TGCGCCAGCAGTCAATCTACGGGGCGGGGGGAGACCCAGTACTTC; CDR3 protein: CASSQSTGRGETQYF; D gene: TRBD2; clone size: -; V gene: TRBV23-1; J gene: TRBJ2-5
CDR3 DNA: TGTGCCAGTAGTGTAACGGGGTGGGGGAACACTGAAGCTTTCTTT; CDR3 protein: CASSVTGWGNTEAFF; D gene: -; clone size: -; V gene: TRBV19; J gene: TRBJ1-1
CDR3 DNA: TGTGCCAGTAGTATAGGAGGGGGTTACGAGCAGTACTTC; CDR3 protein: CASSIGGGYEQYF; D gene: -; clone size: few; V gene: TRBV19; J gene: TRBJ2-7
CDR3 DNA: TGTGCCAGCAGCGCCGGGGGTGATGAGCAGTTCTTC; CDR3 protein: CASSAGGDEQFF; D gene: -; clone size: once; V gene: TRBV9; J gene: TRBJ2-1
CDR3 DNA: TGTGCCAGTAGTATGGGCAGGGGGAGGAACACCGGGGAGCTGTTTTTT; CDR3 protein: CASSMGRGRNTGELFF; D gene: TRBD1; clone size: -; V gene: TRBV19; J gene: TRBJ2-2
CDR3 DNA: TGTGCCAGCAGACAAGGACAGGGGCGTCAGCCCCAGCATTTT; CDR3 protein: CASRQGQGRQPQHF; D gene: TRBD1; clone size: -; V gene: TRBV6-5; J gene: TRBJ1-5
CDR3 DNA: TGTGCCAGCAGCCCAACCCGCTTGGGCTACACCTTC; CDR3 protein: CASSPTRLGYTF; D gene: -; clone size: -; V gene: TRBV7-2; J gene: TRBJ1-2
CDR3 DNA: TGTGCCAGCAGTTTGGGGACCCAGGGGTATGGCTACACCTTC; CDR3 protein: CASSLGTQGYGYTF; D gene: -; clone size: -; V gene: TRBV6-6; J gene: TRBJ1-2
CDR3 DNA: TGTGCCAGCAGCTTAGTACGGGCTGAGGCGGGAAGTTACTACAATGAGCAGTTCTTC; CDR3 protein: CASSLVRAEAGSYYNEQFF; D gene: -; clone size: -; V gene: TRBV5-6; J gene: TRBJ2-1
CDR3 DNA: TGTGCCAGCAGCTTAGTAGGGCGAGGACAGCCCCAGCATTTT; CDR3 protein: CASSLVGRGQPQHF; D gene: -; clone size: once; V gene: TRBV7-9; J gene: TRBJ1-5
CDR3 DNA: TGTGCCAGCAGCCCCCGAGTCGACTACGAGCAGTACTTC; CDR3 protein: CASSPRVDYEQYF; D gene: -; clone size: -; V gene: TRBV27; J gene: TRBJ2-7
CDR3 DNA: TGTGCCAGCAGTGAAGCGCTTGGCAGGGTCTCCTACGAGCAGTACTTC; CDR3 protein: CASSEALGRVSYEQYF; D gene: -; clone size: once; V gene: TRBV2; J gene: TRBJ2-7
CDR3 DNA: TGTGCCACCAGCAGAGCTGGGGACACCGGGGAGCTGTTTTTT; CDR3 protein: CATSRAGDTGELFF; D gene: -; clone size: -; V gene: TRBV15; J gene: TRBJ2-2
CDR3 DNA: TGCGCCAGCAGCTTGGGGGACAGGCACACCGGGGAGCTGTTTTTT; CDR3 protein: CASSLGDRHTGELFF; D gene: TRBD1; clone size: once; V gene: TRBV5-1; J gene: TRBJ2-2
CDR3 DNA: TGTGCCAGCAGCGTAGCTACGGGGACAGGTCTGGACTATGGCTACACCTTC; CDR3 protein: CASSVATGTGLDYGYTF; D gene: TRBD1; clone size: -; V gene: TRBV9; J gene: TRBJ1-2
CDR3 DNA: TGTGCCAGCAGCGTAGGGCCCGGCTCAAGCTCCTACGAGCAGTACTTC; CDR3 protein: CASSVGPGSSSYEQYF; D gene: -; clone size: -; V gene: TRBV9; J gene: TRBJ2-7
CDR3 DNA: TGTGCCAGTACCAAGGGTAGGGCTCCTGGAAACACCATATATTTT; CDR3 protein: CASTKGRAPGNTIYF; D gene: -; clone size: once; V gene: TRBV19; J gene: TRBJ1-3
CDR3 DNA: TGTGCCAGCAGCTTCGGGAGCTCCTATAATTCACCCCTCCACTTT; CDR3 protein: CASSFGSSYNSPLHF; D gene: -; clone size: once; V gene: TRBV11-2; J gene: TRBJ1-6
CDR3 DNA: TGTGCCAGCAGTAGGAACAGGGTTGGAGGTGGCAATGAGCAGTTCTTC; CDR3 protein: CASSRNRVGGGNEQFF; D gene: -; clone size: -; V gene: TRBV27; J gene: TRBJ2-1
CDR3 DNA: TGTGCCAGTAGTACGACAGAAATCTATGGCTACACCTTC; CDR3 protein: CASSTTEIYGYTF; D gene: -; clone size: -; V gene: TRBV19; J gene: TRBJ1-2